The 8 T cell receptor beta chains below were found in one sample sequenced in a study of T cell repertoires in cytomegalovirus infection. TCRdb passed the reads through MiXCR, listing each CDR3 protein once. This table holds some 270,000 distinct CDR3 sequences, 17% found once. Material for sequencing was CD8+ T cells from PBMCs. The receptors come from a human donor in good health (CMV status not recorded). Some clones in this sample may be carry-over from other donors' samples.

This clonotype was seen many times. The V and J genes are TRBV7-8 and TRBJ2-3; TRBD1 is a possible D gene (5 bases). The CDR3 is 17 amino acids. V lost 1 base, J lost 3 bases, and 17 bases lay in between. Germline CDR1 is SGHVS and CDR2 is FQNEAQ. DNA of the CDR3: TGTGCCAGCAGCTTAGAGCCGGCAGGGTCATGGACAGATACGCAGTATTTT. The encoded protein is CASSLEPAGSWTDTQYF.

This clonotype has only a few counts. The chain links TRBV5-6 to TRBJ2-3; either TRBD1 or TRBD2 may fit D (5 bases each). Trimming pared 1 base from V and 6 bases from J, leaving 21 bases between. Germline V gene data show CDR1 as SGHDT and CDR2 as YYEEEE. This CDR3 is built from 17 residues. DNA of the CDR3: TGTGCCAGCAGCTTGATGCTGCTAGGGGACCCACTTGATACGCAGTATTTT. Translating gives CASSLMLLGDPLDTQYF.

In its sample, this clonotype was seen many times. This chain connects TRBV7-8 to TRBJ1-1; D is unclear. Germline CDR1 is SGHVS and CDR2 is FQNEAQ. Trimming left V 3 bases short and J 1 base short, with 18 bases between. The CDR3 is made up of 17 amino acids. The CDR3 is CASSFLSIGRRNTEAFF. The CDR3 DNA sequence: TGTGCCAGCAGCTTTTTATCAATCGGACGGAGGAACACTGAAGCTTTCTTT.

This clonotype was counted ten times or more. The rearrangement joins TRBV7-8 to TRBJ2-7, with D maybe TRBD1 (6 bases). The V gene's germline CDR1 is SGHVS and CDR2 FQNEAQ. V was clipped by 0 bases and J by 0 bases, with 15 bases between them. This CDR3 region has 17 residues. The CDR3 loop is CASSLAQSLDSSYEQYF. As DNA, the CDR3 is TGTGCCAGCAGCTTAGCGCAGAGTCTGGACAGCTCCTACGAGCAGTACTTC.

The chain couples TRBV7-3 to TRBJ1-6; 8 bases are a match to TRBD1. CDR1 and CDR2 from the germline V gene are SGHTA and FQGTGA. This CDR3 region has 17 residues. V gave up 3 bases and J gave up 5 bases; unmatched junction bases: 9. DNA for the CDR3: TGTGCCAGCAGCTTTAGAGCAGGGGGCGGGCATAATTCACCCCTCCACTTT. The encoded protein is CASSFRAGGGHNSPLHF.

V gene TRBV28 combines with J gene TRBJ2-1, with 7 bases fitting TRBD1. CDR3 size: 14 residues. From germline, CDR1 is MDHEN and CDR2 SYDVKM. V gave up 4 bases and J gave up 6 bases; unmatched junction bases: 6. This CDR3 is CASSSLTGVNEQFF. In DNA, the CDR3 is TGTGCCAGCAGTTCCCTAACAGGGGTCAATGAGCAGTTCTTC.

This clonotype has ten or more counts. The CDR3 DNA reads TGTGCCAGCAGCTTATCTGATAGCGGGACCCTCAGGGATACGCAGTATTTT. This codes for CASSLSDSGTLRDTQYF. The chain uses TRBV7-9 and TRBJ2-3, with 8 bases that match TRBD2. CDR3 length equals 17 residues. Trimming took 2 bases from V and 6 from J; bases not matched to a gene: 13. CDR1 SEHNR and CDR2 FQNEAQ come from the germline V gene (reference sequence).

This chain connects TRBV19 to TRBJ2-7, with unresolved D. With 1 base removed from V and 5 bases from J, the gap between germline ends came to 15 bases. This CDR3 is 15 amino acids long. Germline V gene data show CDR1 as LNHDA and CDR2 as SQIVND (reference sequence). The CDR3 protein is CASSIVKGDMDEQYF. As DNA, the CDR3 is TGTGCCAGTAGTATAGTGAAGGGTGATATGGACGAGCAGTACTTC.